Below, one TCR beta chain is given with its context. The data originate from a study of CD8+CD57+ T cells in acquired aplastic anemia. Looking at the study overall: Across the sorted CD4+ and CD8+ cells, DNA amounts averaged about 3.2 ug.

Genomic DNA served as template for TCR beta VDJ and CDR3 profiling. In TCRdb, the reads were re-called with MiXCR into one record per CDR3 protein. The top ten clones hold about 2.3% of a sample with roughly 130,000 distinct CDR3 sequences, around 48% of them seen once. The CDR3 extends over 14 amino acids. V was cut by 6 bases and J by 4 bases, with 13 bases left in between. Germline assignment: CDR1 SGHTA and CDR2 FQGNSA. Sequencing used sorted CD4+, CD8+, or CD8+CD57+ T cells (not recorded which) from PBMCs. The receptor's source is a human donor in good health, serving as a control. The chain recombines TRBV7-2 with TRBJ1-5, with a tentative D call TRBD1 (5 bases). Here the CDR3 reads CASSAGDGNQPQHF. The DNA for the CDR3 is TGTGCCAGCAGTGCGGGGGACGGGAATCAGCCCCAGCATTTT.